Listed below are T cell receptor beta chains from one sample, sequenced in a study of T cell responses to AZD1222 COVID-19 vaccine. Assay: immunoSEQ multiplex PCR; the TCRdb copy retains only in-frame clones and omits some. The sample shows about 130,000 clones, roughly 93% of them seen only once. The starting material was peripheral blood, obtained 28 days after the second AZD1222 dose. The receptors were sampled from an adult who received the AZD1222 COVID-19 vaccine. Each CDR3 is given with its conserved first and last residue. The D gene is left open where the match is weak. Clone size is not always given. Where it is, it says once, few, many or a class for expanded clones.

TRBV18	.	TRBJ1-2	TRBD1	TGTGCCAGCTCACCAGGGACAGGGAGTAACTATGGCTACACCTTC	CASSPGTGSNYGYTF
TRBV13	.	TRBJ2-3	.	TGTGCCAGCAGCTTAGTTACAGGGATAGATACGCAGTATTTT	CASSLVTGIDTQYF
TRBV7-8	.	TRBJ2-3	.	TGTGCCAGCAGCTTACATAGACCCGGGACAGATACGCAGTATTTT	CASSLHRPGTDTQYF
TRBV7-3	.	TRBJ1-2	.	TGTGCCAGCAGCTTAATAGGCGGGGAAGATGGCTACACCTTC	CASSLIGGEDGYTF
TRBV7-2	.	TRBJ2-2	TRBD2	TGTGCCAGCAGCTTAGCCCCCCCGACTAGCGGGAGCCGTAAGAACACCGGGGAGCTGTTTTTT	CASSLAPPTSGSRKNTGELFF
TRBV6-5	.	TRBJ1-1	TRBD1	TGTGCCAGCAGTTCGCTTACAGGGGGCGCGACTGAAGCTTTCTTT	CASSSLTGGATEAFF
TRBV6-5	.	TRBJ1-4	.	TGTGCCAGCGCACCGGTGGGCGCAACTAATGAAAAACTGTTTTTT	CASAPVGATNEKLFF
TRBV14	.	TRBJ1-6	TRBD1	TGTGCCAGCAGCCAAGAACCGAGGCGACAGGGGTATATTTCACCCCTCCACTTT	CASSQEPRRQGYISPLHF
TRBV5-6	.	TRBJ2-3	.	TGTGCCAGCAGCCACTTCACTGAGCCAGATACGCAGTATTTT	CASSHFTEPDTQYF
TRBV13	.	TRBJ2-2	TRBD1	TGTGCCAGCAGCCTGACAGGGCCCGGGGAGCTGTTTTTT	CASSLTGPGELFF
TRBV5-1	.	TRBJ2-1	TRBD2	TGCGCCAGCAGCGACACCGGGAGGAGCTCCTACAATGAGCAGTTCTTC	CASSDTGRSSYNEQFF
TRBV12-3/TRBV12-4	.	TRBJ1-2	.	TGTGCCAGTATAGACAGATATGGCTACACCTTC	CASIDRYGYTF
TRBV18	.	TRBJ2-3	TRBD2	TGTGCCAGCTCACCCATCGGACTAGCGGGAGGGCCCCCCGCAGATACGCAGTATTTT	CASSPIGLAGGPPADTQYF
TRBV21-1	.	TRBJ1-4	.	TGTGCCAGCAGCCAAAGGAAGGGCACAGGGGACGAGGCTAATGAAAAACTGTTTTTT	CASSQRKGTGDEANEKLFF
TRBV5-4	.	TRBJ2-2	TRBD2	TGTGCCAGCAGCCCCGGACTAGAATTCGGGGAGCTGTTTTTT	CASSPGLEFGELFF
TRBV11-2	few	TRBJ2-7	.	TGTGCCAGCACCCTCCTTCGCCAGGGACGATGGGGCTCCTACGAGCAGTACTTC	CASTLLRQGRWGSYEQYF
TRBV24-1	.	TRBJ1-1	.	TGTGCCACCAGTGATTTCCAGAAGCGGGACACTGAAGCTTTCTTT	CATSDFQKRDTEAFF
TRBV5-1	.	TRBJ2-1	TRBD1	TGCGCCAGCAGCTCAGGGACAGTCAATGAGCAGTTCTTC	CASSSGTVNEQFF
TRBV14	.	TRBJ2-7	.	TGTGCCAGCAGCCAAGAACTTACAAAGTACTACGAGCAGTACTTC	CASSQELTKYYEQYF
TRBV18	.	TRBJ1-5	.	TGTGCCAGCTCACCACACGTGGATAGCAATCAGCCCCAGCATTTT	CASSPHVDSNQPQHF
TRBV24-1	.	TRBJ2-6	TRBD1	TGTGCCACCAGCACAGACAGGGCTGGGGCCAACGTCCTGACTTTC	CATSTDRAGANVLTF
TRBV11-2	.	TRBJ2-5	TRBD1	TGTGCCAGCAGCTTGGCCGGACAGGGGGAGACCCAGTACTTC	CASSLAGQGETQYF
TRBV30	once	TRBJ1-1	.	TGTGCCTGGAGTTCCATGGGGCTTAGGCGCACTGAAGCTTTCTTT	CAWSSMGLRRTEAFF
TRBV5-1	.	TRBJ1-5	.	TGCGCCAGCAGCTTGGCTCCAGGGGGCAATCAGCCCCAGCATTTT	CASSLAPGGNQPQHF
TRBV7-9	.	TRBJ2-1	TRBD2	TGTGCCAGCAGACACGGGACTAGCGGGAGCGGGAATGAGCAGTTCTTC	CASRHGTSGSGNEQFF
TRBV30	.	TRBJ2-1	TRBD2	TGTGCCTGGAGTGTACATTTGGCGGGAGGGAGGAATGAGCAGTTCTTC	CAWSVHLAGGRNEQFF
TRBV10-3	once	TRBJ2-1	.	TGTGCCATCACTTCGGCCTACAATGAGCAGTTCTTC	CAITSAYNEQFF
TRBV5-1	.	TRBJ1-2	TRBD1	TGCGCCAGCAATCTACAGGGGGCATCTGGCTACACCTTC	CASNLQGASGYTF
TRBV28	.	TRBJ2-1	.	TGTGCCAGCAGTTTACCAGCCTCCTACAATGAGCAGTTCTTC	CASSLPASYNEQFF
TRBV6-5	.	TRBJ1-6	.	TGTGCCAGCAGTCCAGGGAGAAATGATTCACCCCTCCACTTT	CASSPGRNDSPLHF
TRBV2	.	TRBJ2-7	.	TGTGCCAGCAGTGTCGGACGGACATCCTACGAGCAGTACTTC	CASSVGRTSYEQYF
TRBV30	.	TRBJ1-1	.	TGTGCCTGGAGTGTATTTATTTTGGGGACATCTGGCCCCACTGAAGCTTTCTTT	CAWSVFILGTSGPTEAFF
TRBV28	.	TRBJ2-7	TRBD1	TGTGCCAGCAGTTCGCCGGGACAGGGAGCCTACGAGCAGTACTTC	CASSSPGQGAYEQYF
TRBV3-1/TRBV3-2	.	TRBJ2-7	.	TGTGCCAGCAGCCCCGGGTCTCTAGGGTACGAGCAGTACTTC	CASSPGSLGYEQYF
TRBV5-1	once	TRBJ2-7	TRBD1	TGCGCCAGCAGCGTACAGGGACAGGCGATCTACGAGCAGTACTTC	CASSVQGQAIYEQYF
TRBV20-1	.	TRBJ1-5	.	TGCAGTGCTAGTCGGGGATTTAGCAATCAGCCCCAGCATTTT	CSASRGFSNQPQHF
TRBV6-5	.	TRBJ1-2	TRBD1	TGTGCCGCGTTAGACAGGGGCGGCTATGGCTACACCTTC	CAALDRGGYGYTF
TRBV28	once	TRBJ1-2	TRBD1	TGTGCCAGCAGTTCACAGGGGAACTATGGCTACACCTTC	CASSSQGNYGYTF
TRBV6-5	.	TRBJ2-7	.	TGTGCCAGCAGAGCTAGCGCTTCCTACGAGCAGTACTTC	CASRASASYEQYF
TRBV2	.	TRBJ1-2	.	TGTGCCAGCAGTGGGCTTGCCAATTACTATGGCTACACCTTC	CASSGLANYYGYTF
TRBV7-2	.	TRBJ1-4	.	TGTGCCAGCAGCTTAGGGGCTGGACAGTTCTATTTTAATGAAAAACTGTTTTTT	CASSLGAGQFYFNEKLFF
TRBV4-1	.	TRBJ2-3	.	TGCGCCAGCAGCCAAGATCGCACAGATACGCAGTATTTT	CASSQDRTDTQYF
TRBV18	.	TRBJ2-7	.	TGTGCCAGCTCACCGAGACAGGCAGGCGAGCAGTACTTC	CASSPRQAGEQYF
TRBV7-2	.	TRBJ1-2	.	TGTGCCAGCAGCCCGGACAAGAGCTATGGCTACACCTTC	CASSPDKSYGYTF
TRBV4-2	.	TRBJ2-1	.	TGTGCCAGCAGCCAAGTAACGGGTTCTCGATGGGATGAGCAGTTCTTC	CASSQVTGSRWDEQFF
TRBV19	.	TRBJ1-1	.	TGTGCCAGTAGCCCGCCCGGGAGGTTCGCCACTGAAGCTTTCTTT	CASSPPGRFATEAFF
TRBV15	.	TRBJ2-7	TRBD2	TGTGCCACCAGCAGAGTCCGGGAGGGATTTCCCTACGAGCAGTACTTC	CATSRVREGFPYEQYF
TRBV7-9	.	TRBJ2-1	.	TGTGCCAGCAGACCGCAGGGTTCCTACAATGAGCAGTTCTTC	CASRPQGSYNEQFF
TRBV11-3	.	TRBJ2-1	TRBD2	TGTGCCAGCAGCTTCCGGACTAGCGGGTCGAGCTCCTACAATGAGCAGTTCTTC	CASSFRTSGSSSYNEQFF
TRBV29-1	.	TRBJ2-7	.	TGCAGCGTTGAGTTCCGCTCCTACGAGCAGTACTTC	CSVEFRSYEQYF
TRBV5-4	.	TRBJ1-4	.	TGTGCCAGCAGTCGGGAATTGGGAACTAATGAAAAACTGTTTTTT	CASSRELGTNEKLFF
TRBV19	.	TRBJ1-5	TRBD1	TGTGCCAGTAGTATGGGGACAGGGGGGAGCAATCAGCCCCAGCATTTT	CASSMGTGGSNQPQHF
TRBV5-1	.	TRBJ2-2	.	TGCGCCAGCAGCTTTGGACCAGCAGGGGGAGGCACCGGGGAGCTGTTTTTT	CASSFGPAGGGTGELFF
TRBV5-8	.	TRBJ1-5	TRBD1	TGTGCCAGCAGGACCGGGACAGGGTACTTTAGCAATCAGCCCCAGCATTTT	CASRTGTGYFSNQPQHF
TRBV28	.	TRBJ2-3	TRBD2	TGTGCCAGCAGCCTGGGACTAGCGGGCCCCAGGCGGGATACGCAGTATTTT	CASSLGLAGPRRDTQYF
TRBV28	.	TRBJ2-7	.	TGTGCCAGCAGTCCCCAAGAGGCTAGCGAACCCTACGAGCAGTACTTC	CASSPQEASEPYEQYF
TRBV24-1	.	TRBJ2-1	.	TGTGCCACCAGTGATTTGGTGGACTACCAGCCCAATGAGCAGTTCTTC	CATSDLVDYQPNEQFF
TRBV11-3	.	TRBJ2-1	.	TGTGCCAGCAGCCTGAGATACTCTTCCAATGAGCAGTTCTTC	CASSLRYSSNEQFF
TRBV6-5	.	TRBJ1-5	TRBD1	TGTGCCACTTTGGGACAGTATAGCAATCAGCCCCAGCATTTT	CATLGQYSNQPQHF